This T cell receptor beta chain was obtained from a study of shared clonotypes between healthy human individuals. On this clone itself: The target antigen is unknown.

Looked up from germline, CDR1 is SNHLY and CDR2 is FYNNEI. The CDR3 runs 15 residues. V gave up 3 bases and J gave up 0 bases, with 10 bases separating them. Study-level findings and limits: Generally, naive subsets (rather than memory subsets) showed larger estimated richness. The authors expected sequencing depth to affect clonotype sharing among donors.

Healthy and HIV-negative, the adult donors had no recent acute infections or vaccinations. Genomic DNA belonging to each subset was distributed in equal measure over several immunoSEQ plates. The repertoire was sequenced with immunoSEQ multiplex PCR; TCRdb's copy has only in-frame clones and lacks some. The table shows about 1 million clones, with approximately 76% occurring only once. The chain carries TRBV2 and TRBJ2-3, with D possibly being TRBD2 (6 bases). The sequence was collected from a man between 18 and 35 years old in good health. Sequences were obtained from memory CD4+ T cells sorted from blood. Subset: CD45RA-negative fraction. In nucleotides, the CDR3 is TGTGCCAGCAGTGAGGCTGGGACTAGCACAGATACGCAGTATTTT. Its translation: CASSEAGTSTDTQYF.